The 3 T cell receptor beta chains reported below all come from one sample, sequenced in a study of technical replicates of blood from a handful of donors. TCRdb's copy holds only in-frame clones and misses some; the assay was immunoSEQ multiplex PCR. The table includes 70,000 to 85,000 clones, about nine tenths detected once. The sequenced sample consisted of T cells isolated from PBMCs. The receptors originated from a human donor in good health.

The rearrangement uses TRBV7-6 and TRBJ2-1; 8 nucleotides line up with TRBD1. The germline CDR1 and CDR2 sequences are SGHVS and FNYEAQ. Trimming took 5 bases from V and 0 from J; bases not matched to a gene: 3. This CDR3 comprises 15 residues. The CDR3 here is CASSATGGSYNEQFF. CDR3 nucleotide sequence: TGTGCCAGCAGCGCTACAGGGGGCTCCTACAATGAGCAGTTCTTC.

The V gene is TRBV30, the J gene TRBJ2-1, with D possibly being TRBD2 (5 bases). Trimming took off 5 bases at V and 5 bases at J, with 16 bases between the two ends. Germline V gene data show CDR1 as GTSNPN and CDR2 as SVGIG (reference sequence). The CDR3 totals 14 residues. The CDR3 DNA reads TGTGCCTGGTTGGGTTCACTAGTTAACAATGAGCAGTTCTTC. This gives the protein CAWLGSLVNNEQFF.

The CDR3 loop is CATGGRGREETQYF. In DNA form, the CDR3 reads TGTGCCACCGGGGGGAGGGGTAGGGAAGAGACCCAGTACTTC. V usage is TRBV28 and J usage is TRBJ2-5; 7 nucleotides line up with TRBD2. Trimming took 10 bases from V and 3 from J; bases not matched to a gene: 11. Germline V gene sequence: CDR1 MDHEN, CDR2 SYDVKM. CDR3 length: 14 residues.